Shown below are 5 T cell receptor beta chains from a single sample sequenced in a study of T-cell reconstitution after alpha-beta-depleted transplantation in children. Preparation of the TCRbeta library used unique molecular identifiers. TCRdb re-derived calls from the PCR reads in MiXCR, one entry per CDR3 protein. The data hold about 900,000 distinct CDR3 sequences, with 25% to 35% observed a single time. The input for sequencing was PBMCs, mostly from graft donor cells, taken 360 days after TCRalphabeta/CD19-depleted stem cell transplant. These receptors were collected from a boy under two years old who had a stem cell transplant for SCID, so the T cells may come from the graft donor.

Only a few counts were recorded for this clonotype. DNA of the CDR3: TGCGCCAGCAGCCAAGGGGCACTCATGAACACTGAAGCTTTCTTT. Protein product: CASSQGALMNTEAFF. The chain recombines TRBV4-3 with TRBJ1-1; unclear D gene. This CDR3 is built from 15 residues. CDR1 is LGHNA, CDR2 YSLEER, per germline. Trimming removed 1 base from V and 0 bases from J, with 9 bases in between.

The CDR3 DNA follows: TGTGCCAGCAGTTTTCAAGGGACTTGGACGGCACAAGAGACCCAGTACTTC. Its translation is CASSFQGTWTAQETQYF. The chain couples TRBV12-3 or TRBV12-4 to TRBJ2-5, with D possibly TRBD2 on 6 matching bases. V lost 3 bases to trimming and J lost 2 bases, with 19 bases between them. CDR3 length: 17 residues.

In its sample, this clonotype was seen a few times. V is TRBV27 and J is TRBJ2-7; the D gene could be TRBD1 or TRBD2 (5 bases each). The V gene's germline CDR1 is MNHEY and CDR2 SMNVEV (reference sequence). Trimming pared 5 bases from V and 3 bases from J, leaving 17 bases between. This CDR3 contains 15 residues. The DNA of the CDR3 is TGTGCCAGCAGTCCGCGGACCGGGGACCACTACGAGCAGTACTTC. This codes for CASSPRTGDHYEQYF.

This clonotype was seen a few times. The V call is TRBV12-3 or TRBV12-4, the J call TRBJ2-1, with 8 bases aligning to TRBD2. V lost 6 bases, J lost 9 bases, and 7 bases stayed unmatched. The CDR3 is made up of 13 amino acids. CDR3 in amino acids: CASSLSGGSEQFF. In nucleotides, the CDR3 is TGTGCCAGCAGCCTGAGCGGGGGAAGTGAGCAGTTCTTC.

This clonotype came up a few times. The chain links TRBV25-1 to TRBJ2-3, with 9 bases lining up with TRBD1. This CDR3 has 18 amino acids. V lost 4 bases, J lost 6 bases, and 17 bases stayed unmatched. The germline CDR1 and CDR2 sequences are MGHDK and SYGVNS. CDR3 region: CASSVRLGTGNSKDTQYF. The CDR3 coding sequence is TGTGCCAGCAGTGTCCGACTCGGGACAGGGAATTCTAAGGATACGCAGTATTTT.